A selection of T cell receptor beta chains follows, all from one sample in a study of prognosis after radiotherapy for stage I lung cancer. TCRdb re-called the multiplex PCR reads through MiXCR, storing one row per CDR3 protein. The data hold around 20,000 distinct CDR3 sequences, with more than 40% observed a single time. Material: PBMCs, obtained before or after stereotactic body radiation therapy (not recorded which). These receptors all come from a donor aged 50 or older with non-small cell lung cancer. Both conserved end residues are part of each CDR3. Fields, in order: D gene, clone size, J gene, CDR3 length, V gene, CDR3 protein, CDR3 DNA. The D gene is left open where the match is weak. Expanded clones are given a class, and other clones once, few, many or no size at all.

>-|many|TRBJ1-6|13|TRBV7-9
CASSWQGNSPLHF
TGTGCCAGCAGTTGGCAGGGTAATTCACCCCTCCACTTT
>-|medium-sized|TRBJ1-2|12|TRBV28
CASYSLNYGYTF
TGTGCCAGCTATAGCTTAAACTATGGCTACACCTTC
>TRBD1|-|TRBJ2-7|15|TRBV20-1
CSARDLRGQGYDQYF
TGCAGTGCTAGAGATCTCCGGGGACAGGGCTACGATCAGTACTTT
>-|-|TRBJ2-6|15|TRBV6-1
CASSSEATGANVLTF
TGTGCCAGCAGCTCCGAGGCTACTGGGGCCAACGTCCTGACTTTC
>-|many|TRBJ2-5|12|TRBV10-3
CAISDHQETQYF
TGTGCCATCAGTGACCACCAAGAGACCCAGTACTTC
>-|many|TRBJ2-2|17|TRBV4-1
CASSQGLFGMNTGELFF
TGCGCCAGCAGCCAAGGGTTGTTCGGGATGAACACCGGGGAGCTGTTTTTT
>TRBD1|medium-sized|TRBJ2-3|16|TRBV9
CASSEGQGTGTDTQYF
TGTGCCAGCAGCGAGGGACAGGGAACGGGCACAGATACGCAGTATTTT
>-|-|TRBJ2-2|15|TRBV24-1
CATIDLRGNTGERFF
TGTGCCACCATTGATTTGAGGGGGAACACCGGGGAGCGGTTTTTT
>-|many|TRBJ1-2|16|TRBV5-6
CASTRGGEFLVYGYTF
TGTGCCAGCACCCGAGGGGGGGAGTTCCTTGTCTATGGCTACACCTTC
>-|-|TRBJ2-7|13|TRBV19
CASSIGHLYEQYF
TGTGCCAGTAGTATAGGCCACCTCTACGAGCAGTACTTC
>TRBD2|-|TRBJ2-5|14|TRBV20-1
CSALRLAGQETQYF
TGCAGTGCCCTCAGACTAGCGGGACAGGAGACCCAGTACTTC
>TRBD1|-|TRBJ1-4|18|TRBV12-3/TRBV12-4
CASSGDRYRGYPEEKLFF
TGTGCCAGCAGCGGAGACCGGTACAGGGGGTATCCGGAGGAAAAACTGTTTTTT
>-|many|TRBJ1-5|15|TRBV2
CASSDGRVRNQPQHF
TGTGCCAGCAGTGACGGCAGGGTAAGAAATCAGCCCCAGCATTTT
>-|many|TRBJ2-1|13|TRBV7-8
CASSHSPTHEQFF
TGTGCCAGCAGCCATAGCCCCACTCATGAGCAGTTCTTC
>-|many|TRBJ2-7|13|TRBV5-6
CASSYQGSYEQYF
TGTGCCAGCAGCTACCAGGGTTCGTACGAGCAGTACTTC
>-|-|TRBJ2-7|14|TRBV18
CAGPPTPVGDEQYF
TGTGCCGGCCCACCAACCCCCGTTGGGGACGAGCAGTACTTC
>-|many|TRBJ2-5|13|TRBV5-6
CASSLGWEETQYF
TGTGCCAGCAGCTTGGGTTGGGAAGAGACCCAGTACTTC
>TRBD1|many|TRBJ2-3|14|TRBV18
CASSQQGWADTQYF
TGTGCCAGCTCACAACAGGGGTGGGCAGATACGCAGTATTTT
>-|many|TRBJ2-7|16|TRBV11-2
CASSPLPGAPSYEQYF
TGTGCCAGCAGCCCCCTTCCGGGAGCCCCCTCCTACGAGCAGTACTTC
>TRBD1|many|TRBJ2-7|14|TRBV2
CASCPGTGDYEQYF
TGTGCCAGCTGCCCAGGGACAGGGGACTACGAGCAGTACTTC
>-|-|TRBJ1-6|15|TRBV6-1
CASSEGAGEHSPLHF
TGTGCCAGCAGTGAAGGTGCAGGGGAGCACTCACCCCTCCACTTT
>-|-|TRBJ1-3|16|TRBV3-1
CASSHDPGISGNTIYF
TGTGCCAGCAGCCACGACCCTGGGATCTCTGGAAACACCATATATTTT
>TRBD2|-|TRBJ2-2|16|TRBV7-2
CASSIRLAGDTVELFF
TGTGCCAGCAGCATACGACTAGCGGGGGACACCGTTGAGCTGTTTTTT
>-|-|TRBJ1-3|13|TRBV6-1
CASKVPSGNTIYF
TGTGCCAGCAAGGTTCCCTCTGGAAACACCATATATTTT
>TRBD1|-|TRBJ1-2|13|TRBV10-2
CASMDRVIHGYTF
TGCGCCAGCATGGACAGGGTAATTCATGGCTACACCTTC
>TRBD2|many|TRBJ2-1|17|TRBV9
CASSVGSLAGGPNEQFF
TGTGCCAGCAGCGTAGGGTCACTAGCGGGGGGGCCGAATGAGCAGTTCTTC
>TRBD2|-|TRBJ2-1|14|TRBV6-2/TRBV6-3
CASSRRTRPDEQFF
TGTGCCAGCAGTCGTCGGACTAGGCCCGATGAGCAGTTCTTC
>TRBD1|many|TRBJ2-1|15|TRBV2
CASSEGGTGGHEQFF
TGTGCCAGCAGTGAGGGGGGGACAGGGGGCCATGAGCAGTTCTTC
>TRBD1|once|TRBJ2-1|16|TRBV6-2/TRBV6-3
CASSYPRDRGWDEQFF
TGTGCCAGCAGTTACCCTCGGGACAGGGGTTGGGATGAGCAGTTCTTC
>-|many|TRBJ2-2|14|TRBV28
CASSLSAVTGELFF
TGTGCCAGCAGTTTATCTGCGGTCACCGGGGAGCTGTTTTTT
>-|-|TRBJ2-7|14|TRBV6-5
CASSYGKGYYEQYF
TGTGCCAGCAGTTACGGGAAAGGGTACTACGAGCAGTACTTC
>TRBD1|medium-sized|TRBJ2-7|13|TRBV27
CASSVGQAYEQYF
TGTGCCAGCAGTGTAGGACAGGCCTACGAGCAGTACTTC
>TRBD1|many|TRBJ1-2|13|TRBV7-2
CASSVDREIGYTF
TGTGCCAGCAGCGTAGACAGGGAAATTGGCTACACCTTC
>TRBD2|many|TRBJ2-1|16|TRBV13
CASSPNSGGASNEQFF
TGTGCCAGCAGCCCGAATAGCGGGGGGGCCTCAAATGAGCAGTTCTTC
>-|medium-sized|TRBJ2-7|14|TRBV6-1
CASSERTVRYEQYF
TGTGCCAGCAGTGAAAGGACAGTGAGATACGAGCAGTACTTC
>TRBD2|-|TRBJ2-1|16|TRBV12-3/TRBV12-4
CASSLRWTSAHNEQFF
TGTGCCAGCAGCTTGAGATGGACTAGCGCCCACAATGAGCAGTTCTTC
>TRBD2|many|TRBJ2-5|16|TRBV3-1
CASSQGLAELQETQYF
TGTGCCAGCAGTCAAGGACTAGCGGAGCTCCAAGAGACCCAGTACTTC
>-|few|TRBJ1-2|14|TRBV6-1
CASTQGTGDYGYTF
TGTGCCAGCACCCAAGGGACGGGAGACTATGGCTACACCTTC
>TRBD2|medium-sized|TRBJ2-7|17|TRBV6-4
CASSDSSGGYLEYEQYF
TGTGCCAGCAGTGATTCTAGCGGGGGGTACTTAGAGTACGAGCAGTACTTC
>-|many|TRBJ2-1|12|TRBV5-6
CASSQTPGEQFF
TGTGCCAGCAGCCAGACACCGGGTGAGCAGTTCTTC
>TRBD2|many|TRBJ2-7|16|TRBV6-2/TRBV6-3
CASSYSAWDYFREQYF
TGTGCCAGCAGTTACTCGGCCTGGGACTACTTTCGGGAGCAGTACTTC
>TRBD1|many|TRBJ1-4|18|TRBV6-1
CASSPTLGTEGFYEKLFF
TGTGCCAGCAGCCCAACTCTCGGGACAGAAGGCTTCTACGAAAAACTGTTTTTT
>TRBD1|-|TRBJ1-2|13|TRBV6-1
CASGRQGFLGYTF
TGTGCCAGCGGACGACAGGGCTTCCTTGGCTACACCTTC
>-|many|TRBJ2-1|16|TRBV9
CASSVRRWFSYNEQFF
TGTGCCAGCAGCGTCAGAAGGTGGTTCTCCTACAATGAGCAGTTCTTC
>TRBD2|many|TRBJ2-7|15|TRBV20-1
CSAPSLAGVTYKQYF
TGCAGTGCCCCTTCCCTAGCGGGGGTAACCTACAAGCAGTACTTC
>-|-|TRBJ2-1|16|TRBV6-1
CASRLAGGAIGNDQFF
TGTGCCAGCAGGCTCGCAGGGGGGGCTATAGGCAATGATCAGTTCTTC
>-|many|TRBJ2-2|15|TRBV9
CASSVGLAQSGELFF
TGTGCCAGCAGCGTAGGTCTAGCCCAGTCGGGGGAGCTGTTTTTT
>-|-|TRBJ2-1|15|TRBV6-5
CASSYVSSGVNEQFF
TGTGCCAGCAGTTACGTGTCTAGTGGGGTCAATGAGCAGTTCTTC
>-|-|TRBJ1-5|17|TRBV6-2/TRBV6-3
CASTRPLARYSNQPQHF
TGTGCCAGCACCAGGCCCCTCGCCCGATATAGCAATCAGCCCCAGCATTTT
>TRBD1|-|TRBJ2-3|20|TRBV6-1
CASRPGTGVMRGISTDTKYF
TGTGCCAGCAGGCCCGGGACAGGGGTCATGCGGGGTATTTCCACAGATACGAAGTATTTT